This TCR beta chain is drawn from a study of blood T cells in healthy people across ages. A remark on this clonotype: Its antigen remains unknown.

The use of a sample-barcoded 5' primer and a J-beta primer mix characterized a second PCR of 7 to 11 cycles. Per sample, CDR3-containing paired-end reads numbered at least 2.5 million. TCRdb reanalysed the 5' RACE reads using MiXCR and keeps one entry per CDR3 protein. Of about a million distinct CDR3 sequences in the sample, about 53% were seen once. Study-level results: Age brought a roughly linear fall in TCR beta diversity measured per million T cells. There was a strong correlation between TCR beta diversity and naive T cell percentage.

CDR3 size: 12 residues. The germline V and J ends were trimmed by 4 bases and 2 bases, with 9 bases remaining between them. CDR1 and CDR2 from the germline V gene are DFQATT and SNEGSKA (reference sequence). The sequence came from a woman in her sixties or seventies in good health. The J gene is TRBJ2-7, the V gene TRBV20-1; D is uncertain. The sample taken for sequencing was blood. CDR3 loop: CSAIHKPYEQYF. The DNA for the CDR3 is TGCAGTGCTATCCATAAACCCTACGAGCAGTACTTC.